These 9 T cell receptor beta chains came from one sample sequenced in a study of PD-L1 blockade in urothelial cancer (dated by TCRdb to 2017 to 2019). Receptors were amplified or captured by the immunoSEQ multiplex PCR assay. Held by TCRdb, this immuneACCESS table contains in-frame sequences only and omits some clones. Under half of the omission traces to an unresolved V gene where checked; the cause of the rest is unknown. The sample records tens of thousands of clones, around nine tenths of which are singletons. Together, the top ten hold about 11% of the sample. The time point label, read with the paper, signifies: peripheral blood 6 weeks after treatment start. The material was PBMCs, obtained around atezolizumab (anti-PD-L1) treatment. These receptors all stem from a man aged 60 to 69 with urothelial cancer.

The chain is built from TRBV6-5 and TRBJ2-7, with 9 bases fitting TRBD1. The trim removed 6 bases at V and 3 bases at J, leaving 6 bases unmatched. The CDR3 length is 14 residues. Germline CDR1 reads MNHEY; CDR2 reads SVGAGI. This chain's CDR3 is CASSAGQGFYEQYF. The CDR3 DNA reads as TGTGCCAGCAGCGCCGGACAGGGGTTCTACGAGCAGTACTTC.

V gene TRBV5-6 combines with J gene TRBJ2-1; D is uncertain. The CDR3 totals 16 residues. Trimming shortened V by 4 bases and J by 1 base, and 15 bases separated the two germline ends. Germline V gene lookup returns CDR1 SGHDT and CDR2 YYEEEE. The CDR3 reads CASSPTYSSSYNEQFF. CDR3 DNA sequence: TGTGCCAGCAGCCCGACTTATAGCAGTTCCTACAATGAGCAGTTCTTC. The full variable domain, in which reference TRBV5-6 and TRBJ2-1 provide the parts outside the CDR3, is DAGVTQSPTHLIKTRGQQVTLRCSPKSGHDTVSWYQQALGQGPQFIFQYYEEEERQRGNFPDRFSGHQFPNYSSELNVNALLLGDSALYLCASSPTYSSSYNEQFFGPGTRLTVL.

This clone was picked up one time. This sequence joins TRBV30 and TRBJ2-7; 7 bases are shared with TRBD2. With V trimmed by 6 bases and J by 4 bases, 6 bases remained unmatched. The CDR3 length is 12 residues. The germline gives CDR1 GTSNPN, CDR2 SVGIG (reference sequence). The chain's CDR3 is CACIRGGYEQYF. In DNA, the CDR3 is TGTGCCTGTATCCGCGGGGGATACGAGCAGTACTTC.

This chain links TRBV7-9 with TRBJ1-1; 8 bases line up with TRBD1. Germline V gives CDR1 SEHNR, CDR2 FQNEAQ (reference sequence). The V gene end was trimmed by 5 bases and the J gene end by 4 bases; junction bases not matched to a gene: 12. The CDR3 extends over 16 amino acids. The CDR3 spells CASSHDRGIRGTEAFF. The CDR3 region has the DNA TGTGCCAGCAGCCATGACAGGGGTATAAGGGGCACTGAAGCTTTCTTT.

The CDR3 reads CASSPTSTQYF. In DNA form, the CDR3 reads TGTGCCAGCAGCCCCACTTCTACGCAGTATTTT. The chain has TRBV7-9 and TRBJ2-3; D uncertain. This CDR3 comprises 11 residues. The V gene's germline CDR1 is SEHNR and CDR2 FQNEAQ (reference sequence). V was pared by 5 bases and J by 8 bases, with 8 bases between.

This sequence joins TRBV4-1 and TRBJ1-2; 9 bases map to TRBD1. The CDR3 loop spans 15 amino acids. Germline CDR1 is MGHRA and CDR2 is YSYEKL. V gave up 1 base and J gave up 0 bases; unmatched junction bases: 0. This CDR3 reads CASSQGQGANYGYTF. The CDR3 bases are TGCGCCAGCAGCCAAGGACAGGGGGCTAACTATGGCTACACCTTC.

The chain combines TRBV4-1 with TRBJ1-2; 7 bases match TRBD1. Germline values: CDR1 MGHRA, CDR2 YSYEKL. The CDR3 contains 15 residues. The V and J ends lost 1 base and 2 bases, in that order; junction bases with no gene match: 4. DNA of the CDR3: TGCGCCAGCAGCCAAGTCCAGACAGGGAACTATGGCTACACCTTC. Its protein product is CASSQVQTGNYGYTF.

The rearrangement uses TRBV27 and TRBJ2-6; weak D call: TRBD2 (6 bases). The CDR3 has 17 residues. With 3 bases removed from V and 1 base from J, the gap between germline ends came to 13 bases. Germline loops: CDR1 MNHEY, CDR2 SMNVEV (reference sequence). The CDR3 bases are TGTGCCAGCAGTTTCATCGGGAGCACTTCTGGGGCCAACGTCCTGACTTTC. Residues: CASSFIGSTSGANVLTF.

The gene calls are TRBV11-3 and TRBJ2-1, with D possibly matching TRBD2 (5 bases). CDR1 is SGHNT, CDR2 YENEEA, per germline. Trimming took 4 bases from V and 7 from J, leaving 11 bases between them. The CDR3 spans 13 residues. Written as DNA, the CDR3 is TGTGCCAGCAGCTCGGGGTTAGCGAATGAGCAGTTCTTC. It encodes CASSSGLANEQFF.